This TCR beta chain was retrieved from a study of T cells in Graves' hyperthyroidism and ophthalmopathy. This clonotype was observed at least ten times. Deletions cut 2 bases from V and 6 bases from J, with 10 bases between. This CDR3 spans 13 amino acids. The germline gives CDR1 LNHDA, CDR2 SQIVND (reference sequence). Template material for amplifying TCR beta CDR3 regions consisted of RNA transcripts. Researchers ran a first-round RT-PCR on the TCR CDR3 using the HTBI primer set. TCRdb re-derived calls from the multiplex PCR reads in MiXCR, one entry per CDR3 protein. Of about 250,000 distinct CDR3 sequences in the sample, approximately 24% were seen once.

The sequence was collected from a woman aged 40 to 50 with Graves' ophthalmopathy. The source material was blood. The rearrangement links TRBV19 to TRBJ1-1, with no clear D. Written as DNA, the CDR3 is TGTGCCAGTAGTATAATGGAGGGCGCTGAAGCTTTCTTT. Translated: CASSIMEGAEAFF.